The entry that follows covers one T cell receptor (beta chain) sequence. CDR1 is WSHSY, CDR2 SAAADI, per germline. The CDR3 covers 15 residues. V was clipped by 3 bases and J by 4 bases; unmatched bases: 5. The protocol was immunoSEQ multiplex PCR, while the TCRdb copy is restricted to in-frame clones and leaves out a portion. The sample holds over 55,000 clones, around 86% seen once. This sample is part of a study of lymphopenia after photon versus proton radiotherapy. The source was peripheral blood, collected from a patient treated with proton-based radiotherapy. The V and J genes are TRBV10-2 and TRBJ1-4, with TRBD1 identical over 7 bases. This receptor was obtained from an older man with esophageal cancer. The DNA for the CDR3 is TGCGCCAGCAGTGATTCAGGGGGACTTAATGAAAAACTGTTTTTT. It codes for CASSDSGGLNEKLFF.